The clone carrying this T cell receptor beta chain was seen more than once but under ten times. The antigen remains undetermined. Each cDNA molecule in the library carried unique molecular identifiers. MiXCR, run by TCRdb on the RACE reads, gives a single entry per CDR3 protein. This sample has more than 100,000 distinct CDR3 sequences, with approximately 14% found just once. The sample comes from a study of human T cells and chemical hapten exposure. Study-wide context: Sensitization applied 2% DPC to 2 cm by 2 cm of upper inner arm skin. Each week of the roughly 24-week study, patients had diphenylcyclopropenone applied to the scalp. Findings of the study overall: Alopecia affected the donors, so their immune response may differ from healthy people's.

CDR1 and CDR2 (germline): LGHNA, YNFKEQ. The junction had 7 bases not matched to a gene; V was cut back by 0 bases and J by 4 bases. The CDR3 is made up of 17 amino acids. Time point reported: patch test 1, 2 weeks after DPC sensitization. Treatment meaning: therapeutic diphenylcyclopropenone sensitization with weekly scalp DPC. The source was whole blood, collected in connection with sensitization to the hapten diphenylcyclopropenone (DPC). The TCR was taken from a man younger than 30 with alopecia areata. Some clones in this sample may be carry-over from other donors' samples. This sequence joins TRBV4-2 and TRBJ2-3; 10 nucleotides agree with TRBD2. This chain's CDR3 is CASSQEERLAGSDTQYF. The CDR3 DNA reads TGTGCCAGCAGCCAAGAGGAGAGACTAGCGGGTTCAGATACGCAGTATTTT.